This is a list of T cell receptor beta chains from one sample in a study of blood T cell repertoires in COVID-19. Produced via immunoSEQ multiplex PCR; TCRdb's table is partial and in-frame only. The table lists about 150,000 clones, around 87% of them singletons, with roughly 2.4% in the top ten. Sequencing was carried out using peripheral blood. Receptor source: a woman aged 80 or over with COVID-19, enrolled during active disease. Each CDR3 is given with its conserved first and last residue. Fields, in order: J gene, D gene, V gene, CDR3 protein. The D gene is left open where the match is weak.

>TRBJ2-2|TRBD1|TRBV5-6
CASSLQGAGTGELFF
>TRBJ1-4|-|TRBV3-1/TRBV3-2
CASSQTQGINEKLFF
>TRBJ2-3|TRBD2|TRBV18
CASSPYQRESGTNTQYF
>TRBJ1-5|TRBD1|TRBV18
CASSLGTGDNQPQHF
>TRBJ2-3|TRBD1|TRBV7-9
CASSRPGTAGADTQYF
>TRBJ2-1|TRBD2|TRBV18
CASSPSGSRNEQFF
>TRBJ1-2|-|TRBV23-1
CASSPGQLNYGYTF
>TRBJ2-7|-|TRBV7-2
CASSLGQLLEQYF
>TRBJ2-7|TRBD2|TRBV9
CASSVGSSGNSEQYF
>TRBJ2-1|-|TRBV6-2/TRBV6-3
CASSYSALSGVEQFF
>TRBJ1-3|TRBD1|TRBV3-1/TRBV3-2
CASSLKGQGDTIYF
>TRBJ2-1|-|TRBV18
CASSPQTHNEQFF
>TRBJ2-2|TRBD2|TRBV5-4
CASSLSGRSTGELFF
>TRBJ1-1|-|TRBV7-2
CASSHTYDEAFF
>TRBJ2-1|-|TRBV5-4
CASNRGSSYNEQFF
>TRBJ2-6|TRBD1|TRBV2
CASTPTGGRKSGANVLTF
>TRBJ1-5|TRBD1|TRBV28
CASRTGQGSQPQHF
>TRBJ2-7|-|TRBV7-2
CASSVVEGGQTYEQYF
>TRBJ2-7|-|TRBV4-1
CASSQDAGITYEQYF
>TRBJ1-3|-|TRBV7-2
CASNRDFGNTIYF
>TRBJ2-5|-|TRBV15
CATSRGHQETQYF
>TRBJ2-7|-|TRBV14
CASSHGSFYEQYF
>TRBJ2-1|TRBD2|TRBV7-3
CASSQTGTSSVVEQFF
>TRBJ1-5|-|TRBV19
CASSAGAASNQPQHF
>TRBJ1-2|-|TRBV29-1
CSVEGSNYGYTF
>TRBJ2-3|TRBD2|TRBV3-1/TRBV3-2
CASSPGTSVTDTQYF
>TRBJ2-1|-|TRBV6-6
CASSSPLFF
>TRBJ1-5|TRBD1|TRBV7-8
CASSEDRGNQPQHF
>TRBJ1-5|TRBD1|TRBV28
CASSSRDRGANQPQHF
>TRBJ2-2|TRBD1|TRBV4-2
CASSQATLGQGSTGELFF
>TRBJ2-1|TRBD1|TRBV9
CASSSGTGFSEQFF
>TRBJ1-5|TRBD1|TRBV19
CASSGRRTGGYLGQPQHF
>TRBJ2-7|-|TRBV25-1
CASSRGSSYEQYF
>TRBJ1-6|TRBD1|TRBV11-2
CASSLVIGQGGSPLHF
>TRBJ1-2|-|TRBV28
CASRRRGGAYGYTF
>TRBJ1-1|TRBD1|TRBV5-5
CASSERGLTEAFF
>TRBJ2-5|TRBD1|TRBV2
CASTRGQETQYF
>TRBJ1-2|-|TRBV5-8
CASSQDRNYGYTF
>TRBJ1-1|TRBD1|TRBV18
CASSRTGGDGAFF
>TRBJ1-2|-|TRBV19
CASRTRDYGYTF
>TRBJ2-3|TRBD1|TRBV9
CASSAGQGPDTQYF
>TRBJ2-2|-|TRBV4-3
CASSQDPTVGELFF
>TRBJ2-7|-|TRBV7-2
CASSMQGPFGEQYF
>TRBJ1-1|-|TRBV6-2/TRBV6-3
CASSWRGGAAWDTEAFF
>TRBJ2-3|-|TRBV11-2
CASSWSETDTQYF
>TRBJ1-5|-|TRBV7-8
CASSLDSNQPQHF
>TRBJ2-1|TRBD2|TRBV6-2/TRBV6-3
CASSGGSGGTYNEQFF
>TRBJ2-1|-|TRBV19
CASSMSGPVNEQFF
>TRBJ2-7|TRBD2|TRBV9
CASSVLAGVSEEQYF
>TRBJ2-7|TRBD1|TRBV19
CASRDRDLSSYEQYF
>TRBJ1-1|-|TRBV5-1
CASSLPGQSEAFF
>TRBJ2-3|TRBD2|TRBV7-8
CASRPQLAGVDTQYF